The subject of this entry is one T cell receptor (beta chain). Its specificity is unknown. Clinical symptoms, serum thyroxine, TRAb, thyroid ultrasound and orbital computed tomography informed diagnoses. The sample is drawn from a study of T cells in Graves' hyperthyroidism and ophthalmopathy. For the study at large: Peripheral blood draws took place at initial diagnosis, ahead of any treatment. Regarding the study as a whole: Blood also held most thyroid clonotypes expanded beyond 0.001. A model built on 13 V-J features separated ophthalmopathy from stable hyperthyroidism.

RNA transcripts provided the source from which TCR beta CDR3 regions were amplified. With the HTBI primer set, the TCR CDR3 went through a first round of RT-PCR. TCRdb re-called the multiplex PCR reads through MiXCR, storing one row per CDR3 protein. The sample yields approximately 600,000 distinct CDR3 sequences, less than 25% seen once. The germline V gene encodes CDR1 SNHLY and CDR2 FYNNEI. CDR3 length equals 15 residues. With V trimmed by 7 bases and J by 4 bases, 8 bases remained unmatched. Sequencing input: blood. The source of this sequence is a man aged 25 to 40 with Graves' ophthalmopathy. The rearrangement links TRBV2 to TRBJ2-3, with 10 bases lining up with TRBD1. The DNA for the CDR3 is TGTGCCAGCATTGGGACAGGGGATCGCGCAGATACGCAGTATTTT. Its protein is CASIGTGDRADTQYF.